Following are 25 T cell receptor beta chains from one sample sequenced in a study of shared clonotypes between healthy human individuals. Method: immunoSEQ multiplex PCR; TCRdb's copy keeps in-frame clones and lacks some. The sample lists about half a million clones; roughly 83% were seen once. Source material: PBMCs. These receptors originate from a woman in her 40s in good health. Some clones in this sample may be carry-over from other donors' samples.

The DNA for the CDR3 is TGTGCCAGCAGCGTACTTAGCGGGAGCCACAATGAGCAGTTCTTC. Its protein is CASSVLSGSHNEQFF. J is TRBJ2-1 and V is TRBV9; 9 nucleotides agree with TRBD2. Germline lookup yields CDR1 SGDLS and CDR2 YYNGEE. J was trimmed by 5 bases and V by 1 base; bases with no gene match: 4. The CDR3 is 15 residues long.

The chain carries TRBV5-6 and TRBJ1-2, with 9 bases matching TRBD1. This CDR3 has 15 residues. V lost 4 bases, J lost 1 base, and 5 bases stayed unmatched. CDR1 is SGHDT and CDR2 is YYEEEE in the germline V gene. CDR3 sequence reads: CASSRGTGSNYGYTF. Written as DNA, the CDR3 is TGTGCCAGCAGCAGGGGGACAGGGAGTAACTATGGCTACACCTTC. The full variable domain, completed using reference TRBV5-6 and TRBJ1-2, is DAGVTQSPTHLIKTRGQQVTLRCSPKSGHDTVSWYQQALGQGPQFIFQYYEEEERQRGNFPDRFSGHQFPNYSSELNVNALLLGDSALYLCASSRGTGSNYGYTFGSGTRLTVV.

V usage is TRBV14 and J usage is TRBJ2-1, with D tentatively TRBD2 (6 bases). V was clipped by 1 base and J by 6 bases, with 13 bases between them. Germline lookup yields CDR1 SGHDN and CDR2 FVKESK. The CDR3 runs 15 residues. CDR3 amino acids: CASSQVLGGSNEQFF. The CDR3 DNA is TGTGCCAGCAGCCAAGTCTTAGGAGGGTCCAATGAGCAGTTCTTC.

This clone was observed a few times. This chain links TRBV2 with TRBJ2-7; 8 nucleotides agree with TRBD1. This CDR3 has 15 amino acids. Germline lookup yields CDR1 SNHLY and CDR2 FYNNEI. V lost 7 bases, J lost 0 bases, and 8 bases stayed unmatched. CDR3 in amino acids: CASTLQGVHSYEQYF. The CDR3 DNA follows: TGTGCCAGCACCCTACAGGGGGTCCACTCCTACGAGCAGTACTTC.

V is TRBV5-1 and J is TRBJ2-4; D could derive from TRBD1 or TRBD2 (5 bases each). CDR1 and CDR2 (germline): SGHRS, YFSETQ. The V end was cut by 0 bases, the J end by 9 bases, with 13 bases between. CDR3 length equals 14 residues. Here the CDR3 DNA reads TGCGCCAGCAGCTTGGCAGGGTTAGGGAGCATTCAGTACTTC. Its translation: CASSLAGLGSIQYF.

The chain is built from TRBV19 and TRBJ2-7; 8 bases line up with TRBD2. The V gene's germline CDR1 is LNHDA and CDR2 SQIVND (reference sequence). The CDR3 is made up of 15 amino acids. V dropped 6 bases and J dropped 7; count of bases not matched to a gene: 14. CDR3 protein: CASSFFGTSQSEQYF. CDR3 in DNA: TGTGCCAGTAGCTTTTTCGGGACTAGTCAGTCTGAGCAGTACTTC.

This chain joins TRBV9 and TRBJ2-2, with 7 bases identical to TRBD1. The germline CDR1 and CDR2 sequences are SGDLS and YYNGEE. With V trimmed by 3 bases and J by 3 bases, 2 bases remained unmatched. This CDR3 has 14 residues. The CDR3 bases are TGTGCCAGCAGCGGGACAGGACACACCGGGGAGCTGTTTTTT. Its translation is CASSGTGHTGELFF.

This clone was recorded once. V gene TRBV7-9 combines with J gene TRBJ2-1, with 9 bases that match TRBD2. The CDR3 loop spans 19 amino acids. With V trimmed by 5 bases and J by 1 base, 15 bases remained unmatched. Germline CDR1 and CDR2: SEHNR and FQNEAQ (reference sequence). CDR3 sequence reads: CASSPRREEREVSYNEQFF. CDR3 sequence (DNA): TGTGCCAGCAGCCCCCGCCGTGAAGAGCGGGAGGTATCCTACAATGAGCAGTTCTTC.

V usage is TRBV28 and J usage is TRBJ1-3, with 10 bases that match TRBD1. Germline lookup yields CDR1 MDHEN and CDR2 SYDVKM. The V gene end was trimmed by 2 bases and the J gene end by 2 bases; junction bases not matched to a gene: 12. The CDR3 covers 19 residues. The CDR3 is CASSLPRDRGVGPGNTIYF. The CDR3, as DNA: TGTGCCAGCAGTTTACCCCGGGACAGGGGAGTAGGGCCTGGAAACACCATATATTTT.

This clone was seen a handful of times. The chain links TRBV6-1 to TRBJ1-3; D may be TRBD1 (6 bases). The length of the CDR3 is 15 residues. Germline V gene lookup returns CDR1 MNHNS and CDR2 SASEGT. V gave up 5 bases and J gave up 0 bases, with 11 bases separating them. DNA of the CDR3: TGTGCCAGCAGTCGACAGGCAGACTCTGGAAACACCATATATTTT. Translation: CASSRQADSGNTIYF.

The chain recombines TRBV2 with TRBJ2-3, with 10 bases lining up with TRBD2. V lost 8 bases, J lost 5 bases, and 10 bases stayed unmatched. The CDR3 runs to 15 residues. Germline CDR1 is SNHLY and CDR2 is FYNNEI. CDR3 bases: TGTGCCAGCTGGGGAAGCGGGAGGGCCGAAGATACGCAGTATTTT. Translated: CASWGSGRAEDTQYF.

The chain combines TRBV4-3 with TRBJ1-2, with a weak D call TRBD1 (6 bases). The CDR3 spans 15 residues. V was cut by 6 bases and J by 6 bases, with 20 bases left in between. Germline CDR1 reads LGHNA; CDR2 reads YSLEER. The CDR3 here is CASSRGDTGPDGYTF. The DNA of the CDR3 is TGCGCCAGCAGTCGGGGGGATACAGGGCCGGATGGCTACACCTTC.

The chain links TRBV29-1 to TRBJ2-3; D possibly matches TRBD1 or TRBD2 (5 bases each). The CDR3 runs 12 residues. The V gene lost 6 bases and the J gene lost 2 bases, with 9 bases spanning the gap. Germline V gives CDR1 SQVTM, CDR2 ANQGSEA. The CDR3, as DNA: TGCAGCGTCGGGACCGACACAGATACGCAGTATTTT. Protein: CSVGTDTDTQYF.

In nucleotides, the CDR3 is TGCGCCAGCAGCGTGGACCGACTAGCGAGGGTGAGCACAGATACGCAGTATTTT. Protein: CASSVDRLARVSTDTQYF. This chain uses TRBV5-1 with TRBJ2-3; TRBD2 aligns across 8 bases. The CDR3 runs 18 residues. V shed 4 bases, J shed 0 bases, and the junction held 13 bases outside the gene matches. CDR1 SGHRS and CDR2 YFSETQ come from the germline V gene. Supplemented by reference TRBV5-1 and TRBJ2-3, the full variable domain reads KAGVTQTPRYLIKTRGQQVTLSCSPISGHRSVSWYQQTPGQGLQFLFEYFSETQRNKGNFPGRFSGRQFSNSRSEMNVSTLELGDSALYLCASSVDRLARVSTDTQYFGPGTRLTVL.

This clone was seen once. Other DNA sequences in the sample encode the same CDR3. This sequence joins TRBV7-9 and TRBJ2-5; possible D gene TRBD2, 6 bases. Trimming removed 0 bases from V and 4 bases from J, with 6 bases in between. This CDR3 has 13 amino acids. Germline CDR1 and CDR2: SEHNR and FQNEAQ (reference sequence). The CDR3 reads CASSLAGGETQYF. CDR3 nucleotides: TGTGCCAGCAGCTTAGCGGGAGGAGAGACCCAGTACTTC.

This rearrangement joins TRBV19 to TRBJ2-1; 8 bases match TRBD2. Germline assignment: CDR1 LNHDA and CDR2 SQIVND (reference sequence). The J segment lost 0 bases and the V segment lost 5 bases, leaving 3 bases of the junction unmatched. The CDR3 spans 15 residues. The CDR3 region is CASSPLAASYNEQFF. The CDR3 DNA sequence: TGTGCCAGTAGTCCACTAGCGGCCTCCTACAATGAGCAGTTCTTC.

J is TRBJ2-1 and V is TRBV27; TRBD2 agrees at 12 bases. The V gene's germline CDR1 is MNHEY and CDR2 SMNVEV (reference sequence). The CDR3 is 16 residues long. The J segment lost 4 bases and the V segment lost 6 bases, leaving 7 bases of the junction unmatched. The CDR3 protein is CASSPRLAGAYNEQFF. For the CDR3, the DNA is TGTGCCAGCAGCCCCAGACTAGCGGGGGCATACAATGAGCAGTTCTTC.

The V gene is TRBV7-2, the J gene TRBJ2-1; D is uncertain. This CDR3 has 13 amino acids. CDR1 SGHTA and CDR2 FQGNSA come from the germline V gene. V lost 3 bases and J lost 6, with 9 bases in between. CDR3 sequence (DNA): TGTGCCAGCAGCTTTTGGCGTAGCAATGAGCAGTTCTTC. Residues: CASSFWRSNEQFF.

This chain uses TRBV7-9 with TRBJ2-5; 14 nucleotides agree with TRBD2. The CDR3 covers 15 residues. V was pared by 4 bases and J by 6 bases, with 4 bases of the junction left unmatched. The germline CDR1 and CDR2 sequences are SEHNR and FQNEAQ (reference sequence). The CDR3 loop reads CASSWGLAGEQTQYF. The CDR3 DNA is TGTGCCAGCAGCTGGGGACTAGCGGGAGAACAGACCCAGTACTTC.

The chain is built from TRBV27 and TRBJ1-1, with TRBD1 matching 9 bases. The CDR3 is made up of 14 amino acids. The V gene's germline CDR1 is MNHEY and CDR2 SMNVEV (reference sequence). Losses at the gene ends were 0 bases for V and 6 bases for J; bases not matched to a gene: 2. The DNA for the CDR3 is TGTGCCAGCAGTTTATCGGGACAGGGACCTGAAGCTTTCTTT. Translating it yields CASSLSGQGPEAFF.

This chain links TRBV7-6 with TRBJ1-4; D is unresolved. The V gene lost 5 bases and the J gene lost 7 bases, with 11 bases spanning the gap. This CDR3 has 13 amino acids. The germline V gene encodes CDR1 SGHVS and CDR2 FNYEAQ. Here the CDR3 reads CASSPRPGEKLFF. Here the CDR3 DNA reads TGTGCCAGCAGCCCTCGGCCGGGTGAAAAACTGTTTTTT.

Turning to this clone: This specimen includes other DNA sequences encoding the same CDR3. The CDR3 sequence: CASSHTGYEQYF. The DNA for the CDR3 is TGTGCCAGCAGCCATACGGGCTACGAGCAGTACTTC. This sequence joins TRBV7-9 and TRBJ2-7, with no clear D. CDR1 is SEHNR, CDR2 FQNEAQ, per germline (reference sequence). The V end lost 5 bases, the J end lost 3 bases, and 8 bases lay between the germline ends. CDR3 length: 12 residues.

This rearrangement joins TRBV15 to TRBJ2-3; D remains unclear. V was clipped by 1 base and J by 4 bases, with 6 bases between them. The germline gives CDR1 LNHNV, CDR2 YYDKDF (reference sequence). The CDR3 spans 13 residues. The CDR3 nucleotides read TGTGCCACCAGCAGAGGCTTCGCAGATACGCAGTATTTT. This gives the protein CATSRGFADTQYF. Using reference TRBV15 and TRBJ2-3 for the parts outside the CDR3, the full variable domain is DAMVIQNPRYQVTQFGKPVTLSCSQTLNHNVMYWYQQKSSQAPKLLFHYYDKDFNNEADTPDNFQSRRPNTSFCFLDIRSPGLGDTAMYLCATSRGFADTQYFGPGTRLTVL.

This clone was counted only a few times. J is TRBJ2-2 and V is TRBV2, with 8 bases identical to TRBD2. In germline, CDR1 is SNHLY, CDR2 FYNNEI. CDR3 size: 15 residues. V was pared by 6 bases and J by 4 bases, with 7 bases of the junction left unmatched. The CDR3 nucleotides are TGTGCCAGCAGCTGGGGACTAGTCGGCACCGGGGAGCTGTTTTTT. Translating it yields CASSWGLVGTGELFF.

The gene calls are TRBV28 and TRBJ1-3, with D possibly being TRBD1 (5 bases). The germline V gene has CDR1 MDHEN and CDR2 SYDVKM. V was cut by 6 bases and J by 3 bases, with 12 bases left in between. CDR3 length: 14 residues. CDR3 residues: CASSTTGRGNTIYF. CDR3 bases: TGTGCCAGCAGCACAACAGGCCGTGGAAACACCATATATTTT.